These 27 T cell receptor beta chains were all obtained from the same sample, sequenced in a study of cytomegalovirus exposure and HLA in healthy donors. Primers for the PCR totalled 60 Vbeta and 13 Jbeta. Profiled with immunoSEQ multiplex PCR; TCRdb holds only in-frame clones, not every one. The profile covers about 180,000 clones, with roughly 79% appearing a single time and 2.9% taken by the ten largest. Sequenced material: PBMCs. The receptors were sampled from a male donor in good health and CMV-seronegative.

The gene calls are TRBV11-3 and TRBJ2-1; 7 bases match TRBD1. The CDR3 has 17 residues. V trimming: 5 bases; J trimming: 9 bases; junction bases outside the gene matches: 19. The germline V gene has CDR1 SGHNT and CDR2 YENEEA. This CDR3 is CASSPYQGETRYVEQFF. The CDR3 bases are TGTGCCAGCAGCCCCTATCAGGGGGAAACCCGTTACGTTGAGCAGTTCTTC.

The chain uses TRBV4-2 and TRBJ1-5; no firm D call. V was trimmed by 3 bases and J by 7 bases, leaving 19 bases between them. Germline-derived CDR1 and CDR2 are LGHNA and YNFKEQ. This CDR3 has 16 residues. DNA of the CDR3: TGTGCCAGCAGCCAGGACCGGGATGCTAGTCGACAGCCCCAGCATTTT. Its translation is CASSQDRDASRQPQHF.

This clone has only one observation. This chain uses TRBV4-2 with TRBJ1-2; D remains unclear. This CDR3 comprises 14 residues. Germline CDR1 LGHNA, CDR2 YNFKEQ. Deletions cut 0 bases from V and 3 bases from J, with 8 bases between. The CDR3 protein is CASSQESSDYGYTF. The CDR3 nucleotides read TGTGCCAGCAGCCAAGAGTCTTCAGACTATGGCTACACCTTC.

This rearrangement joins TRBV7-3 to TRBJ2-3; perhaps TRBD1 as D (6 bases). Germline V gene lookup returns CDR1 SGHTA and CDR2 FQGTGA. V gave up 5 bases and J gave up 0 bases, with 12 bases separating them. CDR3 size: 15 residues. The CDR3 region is CASSEQGGSTDTQYF. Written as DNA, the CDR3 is TGTGCCAGCAGCGAACAGGGTGGTAGCACAGATACGCAGTATTTT.

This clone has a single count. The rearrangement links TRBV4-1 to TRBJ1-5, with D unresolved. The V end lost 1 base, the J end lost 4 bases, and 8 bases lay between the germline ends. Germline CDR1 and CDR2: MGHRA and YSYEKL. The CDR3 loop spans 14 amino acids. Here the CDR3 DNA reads TGCGCCAGCAGCCAAGTAACATTTAATCAGCCCCAGCATTTT. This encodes CASSQVTFNQPQHF.

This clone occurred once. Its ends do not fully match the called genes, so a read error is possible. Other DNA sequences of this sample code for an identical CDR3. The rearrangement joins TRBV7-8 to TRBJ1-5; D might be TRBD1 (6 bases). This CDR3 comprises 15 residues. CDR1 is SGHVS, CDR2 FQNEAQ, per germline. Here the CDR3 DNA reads TGTGCCAGCGCCCTACAGGGCGCAAGCAATCAGCCTCAGCATTTT. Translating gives CASALQGASNQPQHF.

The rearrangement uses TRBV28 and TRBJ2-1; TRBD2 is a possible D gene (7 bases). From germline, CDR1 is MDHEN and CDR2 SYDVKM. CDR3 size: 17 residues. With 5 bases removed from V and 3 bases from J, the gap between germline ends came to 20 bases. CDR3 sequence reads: CASSPPWGAGDYNEQFF. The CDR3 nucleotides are TGTGCCAGCAGTCCCCCATGGGGGGCGGGGGACTACAATGAGCAGTTCTTC.

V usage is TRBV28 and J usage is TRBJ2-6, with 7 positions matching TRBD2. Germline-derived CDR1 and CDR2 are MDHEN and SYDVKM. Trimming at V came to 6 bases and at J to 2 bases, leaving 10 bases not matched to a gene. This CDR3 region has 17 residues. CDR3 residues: CASSSGLGRAGANVLTF. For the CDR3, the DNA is TGTGCCAGCAGCTCGGGGTTGGGGAGGGCTGGGGCCAACGTCCTGACTTTC.

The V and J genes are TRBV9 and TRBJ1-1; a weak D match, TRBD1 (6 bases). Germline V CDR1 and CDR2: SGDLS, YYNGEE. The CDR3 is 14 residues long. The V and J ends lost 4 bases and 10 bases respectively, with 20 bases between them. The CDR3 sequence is CASSPQGGEAVAFF. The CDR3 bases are TGTGCCAGCAGCCCACAGGGAGGGGAAGCGGTAGCTTTCTTT.

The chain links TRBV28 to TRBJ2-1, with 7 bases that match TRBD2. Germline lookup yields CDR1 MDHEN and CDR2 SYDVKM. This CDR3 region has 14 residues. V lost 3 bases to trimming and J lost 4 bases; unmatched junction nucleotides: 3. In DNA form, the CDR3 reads TGTGCCAGCAGTTTTCCTAGCGGTTACAATGAGCAGTTCTTC. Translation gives CASSFPSGYNEQFF.

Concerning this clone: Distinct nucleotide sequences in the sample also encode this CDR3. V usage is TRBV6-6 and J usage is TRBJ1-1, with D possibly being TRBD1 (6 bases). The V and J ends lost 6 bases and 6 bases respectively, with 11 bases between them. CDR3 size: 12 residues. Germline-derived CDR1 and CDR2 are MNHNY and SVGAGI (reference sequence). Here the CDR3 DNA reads TGTGCCAGCAGAATAGGACAGTCTGAAGCTTTCTTT. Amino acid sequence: CASRIGQSEAFF.

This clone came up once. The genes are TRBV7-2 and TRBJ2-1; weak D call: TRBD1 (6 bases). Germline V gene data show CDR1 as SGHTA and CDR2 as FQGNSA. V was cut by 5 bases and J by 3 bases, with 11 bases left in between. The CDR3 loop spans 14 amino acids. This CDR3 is CASSPWTDYNEQFF. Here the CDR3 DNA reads TGTGCCAGCAGCCCCTGGACAGACTACAATGAGCAGTTCTTC.

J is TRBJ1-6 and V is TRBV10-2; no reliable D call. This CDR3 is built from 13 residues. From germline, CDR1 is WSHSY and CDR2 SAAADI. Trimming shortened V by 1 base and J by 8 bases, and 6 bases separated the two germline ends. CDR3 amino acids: CASSEWEDSPLHF. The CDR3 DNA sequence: TGCGCCAGCAGTGAGTGGGAGGATTCACCCCTCCACTTT.

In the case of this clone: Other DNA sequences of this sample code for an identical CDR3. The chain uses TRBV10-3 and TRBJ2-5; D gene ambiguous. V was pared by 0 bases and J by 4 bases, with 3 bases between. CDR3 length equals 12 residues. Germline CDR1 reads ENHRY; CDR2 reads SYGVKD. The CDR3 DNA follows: TGTGCCATCAGTGAGTCCGGAGAGACCCAGTACTTC. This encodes CAISESGETQYF.

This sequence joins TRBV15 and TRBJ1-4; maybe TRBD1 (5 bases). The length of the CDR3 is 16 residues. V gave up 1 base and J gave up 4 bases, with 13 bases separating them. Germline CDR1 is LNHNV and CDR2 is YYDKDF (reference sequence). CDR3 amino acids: CATSRVPGRGNEKLFF. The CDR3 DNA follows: TGTGCCACCAGCAGAGTCCCCGGGAGGGGTAATGAAAAACTGTTTTTT.

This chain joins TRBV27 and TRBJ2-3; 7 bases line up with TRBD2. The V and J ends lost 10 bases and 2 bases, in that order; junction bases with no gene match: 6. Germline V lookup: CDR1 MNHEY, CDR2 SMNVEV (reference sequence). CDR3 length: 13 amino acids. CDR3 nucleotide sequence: TGTGCCACCGGGACTACATTCACAGATACGCAGTATTTT. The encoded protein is CATGTTFTDTQYF.

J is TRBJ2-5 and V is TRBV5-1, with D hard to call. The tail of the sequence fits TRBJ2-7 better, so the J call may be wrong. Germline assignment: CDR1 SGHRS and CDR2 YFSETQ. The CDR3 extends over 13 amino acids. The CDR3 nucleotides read TGCGCCAGCAGCTTGGACCGCTCCTACGAGCAGTACTTC. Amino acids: CASSLDRSYEQYF.

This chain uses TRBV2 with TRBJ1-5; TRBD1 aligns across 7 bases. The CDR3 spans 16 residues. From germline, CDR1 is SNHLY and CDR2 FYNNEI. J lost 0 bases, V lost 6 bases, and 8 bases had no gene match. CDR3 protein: CASRPDRTYSNQPQHF. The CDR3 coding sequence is TGTGCCAGCAGACCGGACAGGACTTATAGCAATCAGCCCCAGCATTTT.

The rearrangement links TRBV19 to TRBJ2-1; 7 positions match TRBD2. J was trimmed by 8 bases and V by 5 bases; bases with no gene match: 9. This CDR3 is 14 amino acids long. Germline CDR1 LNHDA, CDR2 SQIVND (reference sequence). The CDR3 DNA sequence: TGTGCCAGTAGTCCCTTTACTAGCGCCCATGAGCAGTTCTTC. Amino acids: CASSPFTSAHEQFF.

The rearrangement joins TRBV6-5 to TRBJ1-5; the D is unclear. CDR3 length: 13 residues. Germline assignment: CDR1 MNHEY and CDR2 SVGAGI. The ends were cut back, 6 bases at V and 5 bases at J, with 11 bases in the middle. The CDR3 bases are TGTGCCAGCAGCTCCTCAGGCGATCAGCCCCAGCATTTT. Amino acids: CASSSSGDQPQHF.

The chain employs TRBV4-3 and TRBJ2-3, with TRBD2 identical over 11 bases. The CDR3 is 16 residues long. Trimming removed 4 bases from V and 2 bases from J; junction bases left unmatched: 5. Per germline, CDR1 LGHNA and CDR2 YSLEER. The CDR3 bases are TGCGCCAGCAGCCTTTCTAGCGGGAGGACCACAGATACGCAGTATTTT. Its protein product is CASSLSSGRTTDTQYF.

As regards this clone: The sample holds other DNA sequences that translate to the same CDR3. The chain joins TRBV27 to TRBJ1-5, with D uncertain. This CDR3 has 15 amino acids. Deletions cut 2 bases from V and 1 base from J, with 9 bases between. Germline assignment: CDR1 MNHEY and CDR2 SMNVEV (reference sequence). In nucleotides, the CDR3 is TGTGCCAGCAGTTTAGGCCCGGGGAGCAATCAGCCCCAGCATTTT. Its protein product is CASSLGPGSNQPQHF.

This chain's CDR3 is CASSLSEDGYTF. The CDR3 DNA sequence: TGTGCCAGCAGTTTGTCGGAGGATGGCTACACCTTC. This rearrangement joins TRBV28 to TRBJ1-2; D is uncertain. The length of the CDR3 is 12 residues. V lost 3 bases and J lost 6, with 8 bases in between. Germline V gives CDR1 MDHEN, CDR2 SYDVKM.

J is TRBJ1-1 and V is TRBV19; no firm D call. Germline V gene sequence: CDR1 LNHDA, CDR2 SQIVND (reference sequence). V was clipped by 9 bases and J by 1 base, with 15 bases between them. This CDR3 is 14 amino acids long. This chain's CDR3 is CASPPGNGNTEAFF. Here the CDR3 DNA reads TGTGCCAGCCCCCCGGGTAATGGGAACACTGAAGCTTTCTTT.

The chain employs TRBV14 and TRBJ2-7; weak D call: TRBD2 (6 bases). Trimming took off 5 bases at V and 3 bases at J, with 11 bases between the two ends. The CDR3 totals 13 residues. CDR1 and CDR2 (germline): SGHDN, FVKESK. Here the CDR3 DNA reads TGTGCCAGCAGCGTCTCCGGGGGCTACGAGCAGTACTTC. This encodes CASSVSGGYEQYF. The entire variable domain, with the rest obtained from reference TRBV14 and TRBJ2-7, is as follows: EAGVTQFPSHSVIEKGQTVTLRCDPISGHDNLYWYRRVMGKEIKFLLHFVKESKQDESGMPNNRFLAERTGGTYSTLKVQPAELEDSGVYFCASSVSGGYEQYFGPGTRLTVT.

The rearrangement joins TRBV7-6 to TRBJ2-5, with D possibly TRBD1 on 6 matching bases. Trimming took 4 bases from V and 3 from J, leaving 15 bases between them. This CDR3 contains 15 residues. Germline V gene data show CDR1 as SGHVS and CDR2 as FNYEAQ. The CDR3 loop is CASSSKPDSKETQYF. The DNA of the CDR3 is TGTGCCAGCAGCTCCAAACCGGACAGTAAAGAGACCCAGTACTTC.

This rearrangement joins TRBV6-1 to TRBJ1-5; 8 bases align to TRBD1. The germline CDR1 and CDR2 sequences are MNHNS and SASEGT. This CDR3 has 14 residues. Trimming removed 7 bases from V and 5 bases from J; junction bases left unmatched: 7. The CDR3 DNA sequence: TGTGCCAGCATTAATGACAGGGGTTATCAGCCCCAGCATTTT. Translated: CASINDRGYQPQHF.